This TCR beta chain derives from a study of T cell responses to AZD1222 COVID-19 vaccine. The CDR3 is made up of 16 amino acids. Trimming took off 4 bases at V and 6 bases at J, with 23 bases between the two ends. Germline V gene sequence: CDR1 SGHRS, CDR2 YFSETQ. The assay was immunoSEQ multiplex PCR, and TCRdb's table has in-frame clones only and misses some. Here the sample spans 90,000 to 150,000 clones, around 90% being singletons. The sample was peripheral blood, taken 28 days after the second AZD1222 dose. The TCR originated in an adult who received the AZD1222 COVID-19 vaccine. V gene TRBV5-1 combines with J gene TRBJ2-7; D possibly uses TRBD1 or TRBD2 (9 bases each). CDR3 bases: TGCGCCAGCAGCAGACTAGCGGAACAGGGGGCGGGCGAGCAGTACTTC. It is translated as CASSRLAEQGAGEQYF.